The source of this TCR beta chain is a study of radiation and T cells in renal cell carcinoma. J gave up 10 bases and V 7 bases, and 9 bases lay outside the gene matches. Germline values: CDR1 MNHEY, CDR2 SMNVEV (reference sequence). The CDR3 is made up of 15 amino acids. TCRdb's copy holds only in-frame clones and misses some; the assay was immunoSEQ multiplex PCR. This table holds about 49,000 clones, around 83% found once. Stated time point: baseline pretreatment blood. Sample treatment: 15 Gy SBRT to primary tumor, nephrectomy 4 weeks later. Serial blood draws occurred at baseline and 2 and 4 weeks post-SBRT.

The TCR sequence derives from an older woman with renal cell carcinoma. The sample consisted of blood, taken from a patient whose treatment included radiotherapy and nephrectomy. The V call is TRBV27, the J call TRBJ2-1, with 14 positions matching TRBD2. Here the CDR3 DNA reads TGTGCCAGCACCCCGACTAGCGGGGGGGCCGTAGAGCAGTTCTTC. Its protein is CASTPTSGGAVEQFF.